This TCR beta chain was documented in a study of post-analysis software for immune sequencing data. Germline V gene lookup returns CDR1 ENHRY and CDR2 SYGVKD. The CDR3 is 15 amino acids. Trimming removed 3 bases from V and 6 bases from J; junction bases left unmatched: 8. cDNA libraries of TCR beta carried unique molecular identifiers. One entry per CDR3 protein results from TCRdb running MiXCR on the PCR reads. The sample has around 400,000 distinct CDR3 sequences; over 30% are singletons. This clonotype was counted only a few times. Antigen: not known. Study results and caveats: Elevated frequency relative to controls characterized several TRBV segments in patients, TRBV5-6, TRBV5-1 and TRBV20-1 among them.

The TCR was taken from a girl aged 2 to 9 with multiple sclerosis. The sequenced sample consisted of blood. This chain connects TRBV10-3 to TRBJ1-2, with 9 bases fitting TRBD1. CDR3 amino acids: CAISDGGQGTNGYTF. The CDR3 bases are TGTGCCATCAGTGACGGGGGACAGGGCACTAATGGCTACACCTTC.